The 6 T cell receptor beta chains below come from one sample, sequenced in a study of T cell responses to AZD1222 COVID-19 vaccine. Profiled with immunoSEQ multiplex PCR; TCRdb holds only in-frame clones, not every one. Of 95,000 to 150,000 clones in the sample, more than 80% were seen once. The sample in question was peripheral blood, obtained 28 days after the second dose of the MenACWY control vaccine. The receptors come from an adult who received the MenACWY meningococcal vaccine as a control.

The count of this clone is one. The chain uses TRBV28 and TRBJ1-2; D gene uncertain. Trimming shortened V by 5 bases and J by 8 bases, and 21 bases separated the two germline ends. Per the germline V gene, CDR1 is MDHEN and CDR2 is SYDVKM. This CDR3 is 15 amino acids long. CDR3 sequence reads: CASSTPGSNAWGYTF. CDR3 sequence (DNA): TGTGCCAGCAGTACCCCCGGGTCAAACGCGTGGGGCTACACCTTC.

V is TRBV7-8 and J is TRBJ2-1; the D gene could be TRBD1 or TRBD2 (5 bases each). V shed 3 bases and J shed 6 bases, with 21 bases lying between them. This CDR3 is 17 amino acids long. Germline V gene data show CDR1 as SGHVS and CDR2 as FQNEAQ. CDR3 region: CASSFLQVAGIPNEQFF. CDR3 nucleotides: TGTGCCAGCAGCTTCCTACAGGTCGCCGGGATCCCCAATGAGCAGTTCTTC. Together with reference TRBV7-8 and TRBJ2-1, the CDR3 gives the full variable domain: GAGVSQSPRYKVAKRGQDVALRCDPISGHVSLFWYQQALGQGPEFLTYFQNEAQLDKSGLPSDRFFAERPEGSVSTLKIQRTQQEDSAVYLCASSFLQVAGIPNEQFFGPGTRLTVL.

CDR3 sequence (DNA): TGTGCCATCAGTGAGTCCTTCGGACAGGGGCGAGAGCCCCAGCATTTT. It encodes CAISESFGQGREPQHF. This chain joins TRBV10-3 and TRBJ1-5; the match to TRBD1 covers 9 bases. The CDR3 covers 16 residues. Unmatched junction bases numbered 8, after V lost 0 bases and J lost 8 bases. The germline CDR1 and CDR2 sequences are ENHRY and SYGVKD.

The chain links TRBV2 to TRBJ2-1; D gene uncertain. The V gene lost 4 bases and the J gene lost 6 bases, with 4 bases spanning the gap. Germline values: CDR1 SNHLY, CDR2 FYNNEI. The CDR3 is made up of 11 amino acids. The CDR3 protein is CASSVGNEQFF. Here the CDR3 DNA reads TGTGCCAGCAGTGTTGGCAATGAGCAGTTCTTC.

J is TRBJ1-1 and V is TRBV19; D ambiguous. CDR3 length: 14 amino acids. Trimming removed 1 base from V and 1 base from J, with 7 bases in between. Per the germline V gene, CDR1 is LNHDA and CDR2 is SQIVND (reference sequence). DNA of the CDR3: TGTGCCAGTAGTATAGCGCCAGGGAACACTGAAGCTTTCTTT. Its translation is CASSIAPGNTEAFF.

The chain has TRBV2 and TRBJ2-5; D is unclear. The CDR3 is 12 amino acids. V was pared by 6 bases and J by 5 bases, with 10 bases between. CDR1 SNHLY and CDR2 FYNNEI come from the germline V gene. In DNA form, the CDR3 reads TGTGCCAGCAGCACAGCTATGGAGACCCAGTACTTC. Protein: CASSTAMETQYF.